A single sample gave rise to the 7 T cell receptor beta chains below, sequenced in a study of T-cell memory formation after mild COVID-19. TCRdb itself ran the 5' RACE reads through MiXCR, one entry per CDR3 protein. The sample has approximately 60,000 distinct CDR3 sequences; 9.5% are singletons. Sequenced input: PBMCs or a T cell subset sorted from them (not recorded which). These receptors all come from a man aged 18-30 years who had mild COVID-19 (a few samples of this study predate the infection). Cell type and time point are not known.

This clonotype was seen repeatedly, ten times or more. V is TRBV7-2 and J is TRBJ2-1, with a tentative D call TRBD1 (6 bases). CDR1 and CDR2 (germline): SGHTA, FQGNSA. Trimming shortened V by 1 base and J by 9 bases, and 13 bases separated the two germline ends. This CDR3 spans 14 amino acids. The CDR3 is CASSLDMGAAEQFF. The CDR3 nucleotides are TGTGCCAGCAGCTTAGATATGGGGGCGGCTGAGCAGTTCTTC.

This clonotype was seen a few times. The gene calls are TRBV3-2 and TRBJ2-1; the table assigns TRBD1, which was not confirmed against the DNA. TRBV3-2 is a pseudogene. This CDR3 has 16 residues. CDR3 amino acids: CASSRPGQGSYNEQFF. Here the CDR3 DNA reads TGTGCCAGCAGCCGCCCGGGACAGGGGAGTTACAATGAGCAGTTCTTC.

The chain has TRBV7-2 and TRBJ1-5, with D tentatively TRBD1 (5 bases). Trimming took 1 base from V and 4 from J, leaving 8 bases between them. The CDR3 loop spans 14 amino acids. Germline loops: CDR1 SGHTA, CDR2 FQGNSA. CDR3 nucleotides: TGTGCCAGCAGCTTAGGAGACAGAAATCAGCCCCAGCATTTT. Translation: CASSLGDRNQPQHF.

The chain is built from TRBV7-3 and TRBJ2-5; D may correspond to TRBD1 or TRBD2 (5 bases each). The CDR3 runs 15 residues. V was clipped by 2 bases and J by 5 bases, with 15 bases between them. Germline V gene sequence: CDR1 SGHTA, CDR2 FQGTGA. Here the CDR3 reads CASSLSGTAGETQYF. Here the CDR3 DNA reads TGTGCCAGCAGCTTATCCGGGACGGCCGGGGAGACCCAGTACTTC.

The chain carries TRBV18 and TRBJ1-1; D possibly corresponds to TRBD1 (5 bases). Germline V gene data show CDR1 as KGHSH and CDR2 as LQKENI. Trimming removed 6 bases from V and 3 bases from J, with 17 bases in between. This CDR3 spans 15 amino acids. The CDR3 DNA follows: TGTGCCAGCTCCCCCTCCCCTAGGGGACACACTGAAGCTTTCTTT. Translation: CASSPSPRGHTEAFF.

In DNA, the CDR3 is TGCGCCAGCAGCCAAGGGACTAGTTATTTTTCGAACACCGGGGAGCTGTTTTTT. Its protein is CASSQGTSYFSNTGELFF. V usage is TRBV4-1 and J usage is TRBJ2-2; 7 bases are shared with TRBD2. The CDR3 has 18 amino acids. Germline CDR1 is MGHRA and CDR2 is YSYEKL. Trimming at V came to 1 base and at J to 0 bases, leaving 8 bases not matched to a gene.

The V and J genes are TRBV2 and TRBJ2-1; D may match TRBD1 or TRBD2 (5 bases each). The germline CDR1 and CDR2 sequences are SNHLY and FYNNEI. V was clipped by 10 bases and J by 4 bases, with 8 bases between them. The CDR3 extends over 11 amino acids. The CDR3: CATREYNEQFF. CDR3 in DNA: TGTGCCACCAGGGAGTACAATGAGCAGTTCTTC.